The T cell receptor beta chain described here comes from a study of cytomegalovirus exposure and HLA in healthy donors. Study as a whole: Genotyping showed roughly 81% of roughly 390 donors falling in the Caucasian-associated ancestry cluster.

As for the donors, each was a healthy bone marrow donor. Likely unrecorded immune exposures existed in these nominally healthy donors. The PCR made use of 60 Vbeta and 13 Jbeta primers. Clones were sequenced by immunoSEQ multiplex PCR, and TCRdb holds only the in-frame ones, with some missing. The sample yields around 150,000 clones, roughly three quarters seen once. This TCR came from a man aged 25-40 years in good health and CMV-seronegative. Sample: PBMCs.

The DNA of the CDR3 is TGTGCCAGCAGCTTATCGGGACATTCCTACAATGAGCAGTTCTTC. Its protein is CASSLSGHSYNEQFF. The rearrangement links TRBV7-6 to TRBJ2-1; D may be TRBD1 (6 bases). The CDR3 runs to 15 residues. Germline lookup yields CDR1 SGHVS and CDR2 FNYEAQ. The ends were cut back, 2 bases at V and 1 base at J, with 9 bases in the middle.